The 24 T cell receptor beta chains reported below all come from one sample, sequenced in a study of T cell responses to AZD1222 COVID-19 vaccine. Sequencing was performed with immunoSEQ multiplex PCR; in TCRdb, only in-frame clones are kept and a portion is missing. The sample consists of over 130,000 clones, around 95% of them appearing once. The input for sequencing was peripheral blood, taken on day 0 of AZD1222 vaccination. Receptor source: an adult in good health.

The DNA of the CDR3 is TGTGCCAGCAGTGAAAGCACAGGACGGGGGTATATTGGCTACACCTTC. This sequence encodes CASSESTGRGYIGYTF. This chain uses TRBV6-1 with TRBJ1-2; maybe TRBD1 (5 bases). Trimming took off 2 bases at V and 7 bases at J, with 20 bases between the two ends. Germline assignment: CDR1 MNHNS and CDR2 SASEGT. CDR3 length: 16 residues.

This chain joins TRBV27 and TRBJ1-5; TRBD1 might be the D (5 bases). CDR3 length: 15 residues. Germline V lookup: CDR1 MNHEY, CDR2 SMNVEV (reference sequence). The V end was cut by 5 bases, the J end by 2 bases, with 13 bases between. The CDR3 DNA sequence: TGTGCCAGCAGTCCTGGGACCTGGGGCAATCAGCCCCAGCATTTT. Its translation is CASSPGTWGNQPQHF.

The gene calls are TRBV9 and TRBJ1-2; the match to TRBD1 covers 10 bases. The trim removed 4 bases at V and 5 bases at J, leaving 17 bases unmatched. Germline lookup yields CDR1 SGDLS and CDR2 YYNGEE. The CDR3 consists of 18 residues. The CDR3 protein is CASSQSGTGVPFAYGYTF. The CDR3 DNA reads TGTGCCAGCAGCCAATCCGGGACAGGGGTCCCTTTCGCGTATGGCTACACCTTC. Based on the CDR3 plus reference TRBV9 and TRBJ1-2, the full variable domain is DSGVTQTPKHLITATGQRVTLRCSPRSGDLSVYWYQQSLDQGLQFLIQYYNGEERAKGNILERFSAQQFPDLHSELNLSSLELGDSALYFCASSQSGTGVPFAYGYTFGSGTRLTVV.

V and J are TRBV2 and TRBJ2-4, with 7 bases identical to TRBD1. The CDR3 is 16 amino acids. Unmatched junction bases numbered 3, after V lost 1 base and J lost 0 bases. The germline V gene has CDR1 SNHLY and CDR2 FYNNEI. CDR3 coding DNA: TGTGCCAGCAGTGAAGGACAGGGTAGAGCCAAAAACATTCAGTACTTC. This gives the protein CASSEGQGRAKNIQYF.

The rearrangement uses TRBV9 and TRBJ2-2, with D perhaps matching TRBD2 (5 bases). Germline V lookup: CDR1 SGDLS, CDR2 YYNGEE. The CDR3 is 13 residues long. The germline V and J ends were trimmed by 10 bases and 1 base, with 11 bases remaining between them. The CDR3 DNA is TGTGCCTCCCACCGGGGGAACACCGGGGAGCTGTTTTTT. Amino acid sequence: CASHRGNTGELFF.

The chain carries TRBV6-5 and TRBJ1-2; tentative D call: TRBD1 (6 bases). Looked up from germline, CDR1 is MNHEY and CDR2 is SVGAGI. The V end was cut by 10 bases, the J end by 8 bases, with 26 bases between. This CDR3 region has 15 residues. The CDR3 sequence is CATRDRNRVVRGYTF. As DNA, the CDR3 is TGTGCCACCAGGGACCGTAACAGGGTCGTGCGGGGCTACACCTTC.

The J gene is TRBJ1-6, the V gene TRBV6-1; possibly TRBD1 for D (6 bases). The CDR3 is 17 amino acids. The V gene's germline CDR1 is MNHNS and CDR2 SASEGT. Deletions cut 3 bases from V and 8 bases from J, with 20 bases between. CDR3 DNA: TGTGCCAGCAGTGATCCCCTAAGCCGACAGGCTGATTCACCCCTCCACTTT. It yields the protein CASSDPLSRQADSPLHF.

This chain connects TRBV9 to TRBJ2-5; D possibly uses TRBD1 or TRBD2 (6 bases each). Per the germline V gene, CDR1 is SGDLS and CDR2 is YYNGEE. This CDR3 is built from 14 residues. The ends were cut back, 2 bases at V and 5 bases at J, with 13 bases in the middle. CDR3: CASSVSRGRETQYF. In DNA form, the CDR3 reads TGTGCCAGCAGCGTTTCAAGGGGGAGGGAGACCCAGTACTTC.

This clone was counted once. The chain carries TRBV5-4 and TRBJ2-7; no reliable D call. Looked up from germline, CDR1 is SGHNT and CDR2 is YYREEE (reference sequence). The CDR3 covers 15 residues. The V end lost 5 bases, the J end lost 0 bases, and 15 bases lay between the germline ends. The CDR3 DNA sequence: TGTGCCAGCAGTTTACCCCACTACACCTCCTACGAGCAGTACGTC. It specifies CASSLPHYTSYEQYV.

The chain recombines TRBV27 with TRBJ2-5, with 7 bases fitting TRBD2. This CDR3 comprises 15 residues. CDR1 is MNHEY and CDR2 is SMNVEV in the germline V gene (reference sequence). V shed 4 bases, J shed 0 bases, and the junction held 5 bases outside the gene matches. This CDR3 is CASSSRAGYQETQYF. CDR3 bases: TGTGCCAGCAGTTCGAGAGCGGGGTACCAAGAGACCCAGTACTTC.

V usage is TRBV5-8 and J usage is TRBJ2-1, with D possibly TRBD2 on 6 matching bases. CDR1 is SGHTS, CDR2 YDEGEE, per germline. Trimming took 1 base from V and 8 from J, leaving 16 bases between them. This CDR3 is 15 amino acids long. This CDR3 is CASSLILAPLDEQFF. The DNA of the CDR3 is TGTGCCAGCAGCTTGATACTAGCTCCACTAGATGAGCAGTTCTTC.

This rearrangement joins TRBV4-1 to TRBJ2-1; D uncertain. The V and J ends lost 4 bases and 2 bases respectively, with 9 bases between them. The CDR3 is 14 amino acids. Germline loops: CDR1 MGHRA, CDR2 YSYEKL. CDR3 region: CASSLSVAYNEQFF. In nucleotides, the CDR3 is TGCGCCAGCAGCCTTTCGGTGGCCTACAATGAGCAGTTCTTC.

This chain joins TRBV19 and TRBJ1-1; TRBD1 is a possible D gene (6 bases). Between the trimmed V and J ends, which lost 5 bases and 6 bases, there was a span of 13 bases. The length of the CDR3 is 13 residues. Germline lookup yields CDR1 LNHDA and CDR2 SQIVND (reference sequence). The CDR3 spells CASSPGQGAEAFF. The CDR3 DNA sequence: TGTGCCAGTAGTCCGGGACAAGGGGCTGAAGCTTTCTTT.

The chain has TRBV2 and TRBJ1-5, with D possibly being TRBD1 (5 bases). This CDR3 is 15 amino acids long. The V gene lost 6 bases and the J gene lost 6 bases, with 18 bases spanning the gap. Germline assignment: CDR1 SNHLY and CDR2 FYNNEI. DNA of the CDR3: TGTGCCAGCAGGAAGATCGGGGGAGAGGGTCAGCCCCAGCATTTT. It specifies CASRKIGGEGQPQHF.

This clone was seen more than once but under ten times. CDR3 nucleotide sequence: TGTGCCAGCTCACCGTACCCGACAGGGGAAATGAACACTGAAGCTTTCTTT. This codes for CASSPYPTGEMNTEAFF. This rearrangement joins TRBV18 to TRBJ1-1; TRBD1 matches at 8 bases. This CDR3 contains 17 residues. The germline CDR1 and CDR2 sequences are KGHSH and LQKENI. V lost 3 bases, J lost 0 bases, and 9 bases stayed unmatched.

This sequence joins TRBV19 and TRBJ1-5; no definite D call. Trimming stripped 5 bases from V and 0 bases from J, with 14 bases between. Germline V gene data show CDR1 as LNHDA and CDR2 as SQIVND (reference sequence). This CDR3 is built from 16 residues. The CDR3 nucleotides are TGTGCCAGTAGTCCCCGGGCTATTAATAGCAATCAGCCCCAGCATTTT. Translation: CASSPRAINSNQPQHF.

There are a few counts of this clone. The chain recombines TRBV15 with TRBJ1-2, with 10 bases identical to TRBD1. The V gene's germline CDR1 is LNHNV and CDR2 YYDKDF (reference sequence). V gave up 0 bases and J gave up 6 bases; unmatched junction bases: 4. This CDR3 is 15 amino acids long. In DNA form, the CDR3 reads TGTGCCACCAGCAGAGAAGGGACAGGGGTTGATGGCTACACCTTC. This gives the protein CATSREGTGVDGYTF.

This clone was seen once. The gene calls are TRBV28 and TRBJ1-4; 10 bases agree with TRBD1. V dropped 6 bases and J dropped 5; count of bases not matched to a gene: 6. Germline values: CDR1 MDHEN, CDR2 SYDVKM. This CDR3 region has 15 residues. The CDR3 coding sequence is TGTGCCAGCAGCTCCGGACAGGGGGGGAATGAAAAACTGTTTTTT. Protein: CASSSGQGGNEKLFF.

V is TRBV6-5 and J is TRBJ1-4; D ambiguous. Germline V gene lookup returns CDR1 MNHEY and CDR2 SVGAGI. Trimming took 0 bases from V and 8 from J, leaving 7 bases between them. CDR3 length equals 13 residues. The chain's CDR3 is CASSYSTAEKLFF. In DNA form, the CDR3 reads TGTGCCAGCAGTTACTCGACCGCGGAAAAACTGTTTTTT.

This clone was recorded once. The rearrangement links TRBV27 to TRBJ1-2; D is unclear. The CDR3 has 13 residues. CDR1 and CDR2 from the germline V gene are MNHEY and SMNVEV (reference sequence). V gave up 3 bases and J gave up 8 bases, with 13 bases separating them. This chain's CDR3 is CASSFSNREGYTF. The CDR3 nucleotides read TGTGCCAGCAGTTTCTCAAATAGGGAAGGCTACACCTTC.

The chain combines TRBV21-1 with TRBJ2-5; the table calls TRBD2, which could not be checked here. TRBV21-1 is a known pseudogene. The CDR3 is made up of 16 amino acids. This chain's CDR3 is CASSPRTSKREETQYF. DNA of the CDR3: TGTGCCAGCAGCCCCCGGACTAGTAAACGGGAAGAGACCCAGTACTTC.

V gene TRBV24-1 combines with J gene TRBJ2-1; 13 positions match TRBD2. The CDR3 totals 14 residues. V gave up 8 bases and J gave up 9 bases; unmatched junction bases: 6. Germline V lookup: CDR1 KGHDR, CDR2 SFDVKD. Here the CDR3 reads CATKTSGGAVEQFF. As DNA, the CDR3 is TGTGCCACCAAAACTAGCGGGGGGGCGGTTGAGCAGTTCTTC.

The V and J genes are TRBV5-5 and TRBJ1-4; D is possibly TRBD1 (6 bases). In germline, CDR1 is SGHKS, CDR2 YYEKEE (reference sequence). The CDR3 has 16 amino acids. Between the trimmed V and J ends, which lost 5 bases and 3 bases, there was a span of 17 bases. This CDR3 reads CASSPAVDRPNEKLFF. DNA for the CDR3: TGTGCCAGCAGTCCGGCAGTGGACAGACCTAATGAAAAACTGTTTTTT.

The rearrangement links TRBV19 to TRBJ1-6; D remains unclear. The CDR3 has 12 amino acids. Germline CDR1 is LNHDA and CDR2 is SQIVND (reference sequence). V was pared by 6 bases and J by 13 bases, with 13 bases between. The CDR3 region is CASSPSAAPLHF. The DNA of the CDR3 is TGTGCCAGTAGCCCCTCGGCGGCTCCCCTCCACTTT.